This T cell receptor beta chain comes out of a study of T cells in Graves' hyperthyroidism and ophthalmopathy. Study observations and caveats: Most thyroid clonotypes with frequency above 0.001 were detected in blood.

This clonotype was counted ten times or more. As yet, its antigen is unknown. Recently diagnosed hyperthyroidism of less than 2 months' duration affected patients aged 18 to 65. Trimming removed 6 bases from V and 2 bases from J, with 8 bases in between. This CDR3 has 12 residues. CDR1 and CDR2 (germline): MNHEY, SVGEGT. Regions amplified from RNA transcripts were the TCR beta CDR3 regions. HTBI primers were used for first-round RT-PCR of the TCR CDR3. TCRdb itself ran the multiplex PCR reads through MiXCR, one entry per CDR3 protein. The table lists approximately 400,000 distinct CDR3 sequences, approximately 15% of them singletons.

Sequenced sample: blood. This clonotype was sampled from a woman in her fifties or sixties with Graves' hyperthyroidism. The chain uses TRBV6-2 or TRBV6-3 and TRBJ2-7; D gene uncertain. CDR3 DNA: TGTGCCAGCAGCCAGGCGCCCTACGAGCAGTACTTC. Protein: CASSQAPYEQYF.